Below, 10 T cell receptor beta chains from the same sample are listed, as sequenced in a study of blood T cell repertoires in COVID-19. Assay used: immunoSEQ multiplex PCR; TCRdb lists only in-frame clones, some missing. The repertoire holds approximately 31,000 clones, with about 90% as singletons. Sample: peripheral blood. Receptor source: a human donor with active COVID-19. The donor label of this sample is uncertain.

This clone appeared once. This chain links TRBV7-3 with TRBJ2-2, with no clear D. Germline V lookup: CDR1 SGHTA, CDR2 FQGTGA. V was clipped by 3 bases and J by 1 base, with 3 bases between them. The CDR3 length is 13 residues. Here the CDR3 DNA reads TGTGCCAGCAGCTTGCGGAACACCGGGGAGCTGTTTTTT. Protein product: CASSLRNTGELFF. The full variable domain, in which reference TRBV7-3 and TRBJ2-2 provide the parts outside the CDR3, is GAGVSQTPSNKVTEKGKYVELRCDPISGHTALYWYRQSLGQGPEFLIYFQGTGAADDSGLPNDRFFAVRPEGSVSTLKIQRTERGDSAVYLCASSLRNTGELFFGEGSRLTVL.

V gene TRBV3-1 (or the pseudogene TRBV3-2) combines with J gene TRBJ2-5, with 11 bases fitting TRBD2. Germline CDR1 LGHDT, CDR2 YNNKEL (reference sequence). This CDR3 region has 18 residues. V lost 0 bases, J lost 2 bases, and 8 bases stayed unmatched. The CDR3 DNA follows: TGTGCCAGCAGCCAAGATCAAGGGACTAGCGGCGAACAAGAGACCCAGTACTTC. Its translation is CASSQDQGTSGEQETQYF.

The rearrangement links TRBV7-8 to TRBJ2-7, with TRBD2 as a possible D gene (5 bases). V was clipped by 5 bases and J by 0 bases, with 17 bases between them. The CDR3 runs 16 residues. Germline CDR1 SGHVS, CDR2 FQNEAQ. The CDR3 spells CASSRFERADSYEQYF. DNA for the CDR3: TGTGCCAGCAGCCGTTTTGAGAGGGCGGACTCCTACGAGCAGTACTTC.

The chain combines TRBV11-3 with TRBJ2-3; 9 nucleotides align to TRBD1. The CDR3 has 16 amino acids. Germline V lookup: CDR1 SGHNT, CDR2 YENEEA. V trimming: 1 base; J trimming: 3 bases; junction bases outside the gene matches: 5. The CDR3 region is CASSLGTGVLTDTQYF. The CDR3 DNA reads as TGTGCCAGCAGCTTAGGGACAGGGGTACTAACAGATACGCAGTATTTT.

The chain combines TRBV11-2 with TRBJ2-7; 10 nucleotides align to TRBD1. The junction had 5 bases not matched to a gene; V was cut back by 5 bases and J by 4 bases. This CDR3 region has 14 residues. Germline lookup yields CDR1 SGHAT and CDR2 FQNNGV. CDR3 loop: CASSIRDRGYEQYF. The CDR3 DNA follows: TGTGCCAGCAGCATACGGGACAGGGGATACGAGCAGTACTTC.

In its sample, this clone was seen once. This chain uses TRBV3-1 (or the pseudogene TRBV3-2) with TRBJ2-5, with D possibly TRBD1 on 6 matching bases. The CDR3 contains 16 residues. The V end was cut by 4 bases, the J end by 1 base, with 16 bases between. The germline CDR1 and CDR2 sequences are LGHDT and YNNKEL (reference sequence). CDR3 bases: TGTGCCAGCAGCCTTCCGGGACAAGGGGTCCAAGAGACCCAGTACTTC. Its protein is CASSLPGQGVQETQYF.

The table lists this clone with a count of one. This chain joins TRBV5-4 and TRBJ2-7; D remains ambiguous. V was shortened by 2 bases and J by 4 bases, with 10 bases between the two germline ends. The germline gives CDR1 SGHNT, CDR2 YYREEE (reference sequence). The CDR3 is made up of 13 amino acids. CDR3 residues: CASSFRSSYEQYF. CDR3 DNA sequence: TGTGCCAGCAGCTTTAGGAGTTCTTACGAGCAGTACTTC. The full variable domain, with the rest looked up from reference TRBV5-4 and TRBJ2-7, is ETGVTQSPTHLIKTRGQQVTLRCSSQSGHNTVSWYQQALGQGPQFIFQYYREEENGRGNFPPRFSGLQFPNYSSELNVNALELDDSALYLCASSFRSSYEQYFGPGTRLTVT.

The chain has TRBV7-2 and TRBJ2-3, with TRBD1 identical over 11 bases. Germline values: CDR1 SGHTA, CDR2 FQGNSA. V shed 6 bases, J shed 6 bases, and the junction held 14 bases outside the gene matches. CDR3 size: 17 residues. Here the CDR3 DNA reads TGTGCCAGCAGGATAGGACAGGGGGCCATTGAAAAGGATACGCAGTATTTT. Its protein product is CASRIGQGAIEKDTQYF.

This chain connects TRBV18 to TRBJ2-7, with 9 bases aligning to TRBD1. The CDR3 sequence is 15 residues long. Germline trimming cut 4 bases from V and 1 base from J; bases unmatched to any gene: 5. Germline V gene sequence: CDR1 KGHSH, CDR2 LQKENI. CDR3 coding DNA: TGTGCCAGCTCACGCGACAGGGGGTTTTCCTACGAGCAGTACTTC. This sequence encodes CASSRDRGFSYEQYF. The full variable domain, rest sourced from reference TRBV18 and TRBJ2-7, is NAGVMQNPRHLVRRRGQEARLRCSPMKGHSHVYWYRQLPEEGLKFMVYLQKENIIDESGMPKERFSAEFPKEGPSILRIQQVVRGDSAAYFCASSRDRGFSYEQYFGPGTRLTVT.

This chain uses TRBV27 with TRBJ1-4; 8 nucleotides agree with TRBD1. J was trimmed by 7 bases and V by 2 bases; bases with no gene match: 15. This CDR3 is 18 amino acids long. From germline, CDR1 is MNHEY and CDR2 SMNVEV (reference sequence). The CDR3 DNA reads TGTGCCAGCAGTTTAACTCCCTTGCTGGCCGGACAGGGTGAAAAACTGTTTTTT. It yields the protein CASSLTPLLAGQGEKLFF.